Below, one TCR beta chain is given with its context. Seattle cases were enrolled at active infection and followed longitudinally. These data originate in a study of blood T cell repertoires in COVID-19. Overall study: Samples came from the United States, Italy and Spain, spanning acute and convalescent COVID-19. The analysed material was cDNA or gDNA that came from T cells, B-cell-depleted T cells, or PBMCs.

V was pared by 0 bases and J by 4 bases, with 6 bases of the junction left unmatched. The CDR3 extends over 15 amino acids. Germline CDR1 is SGDLS and CDR2 is YYNGEE. As handled by the study authors: Amplification of reference gene primers was used by the study to estimate nucleated cell counts. TCRdb's table, derived via immunoSEQ multiplex PCR, lists solely in-frame clones and lacks some. V and J calls and clone size are as listed in that table; D and trimming were resolved from the DNA. The sample carries 250,000 to 350,000 clones, roughly nine tenths recorded once. The V gene is TRBV9, the J gene TRBJ1-2; TRBD1 agrees at 7 bases. Sequenced: peripheral blood. The sequence was obtained from a woman in her twenties or thirties with COVID-19, enrolled during active disease. The CDR3 loop is CASSVGGGAGYGYTF. CDR3 nucleotides: TGTGCCAGCAGCGTAGGAGGGGGCGCAGGCTATGGCTACACCTTC. The full variable domain, rest sourced from reference TRBV9 and TRBJ1-2, is DSGVTQTPKHLITATGQRVTLRCSPRSGDLSVYWYQQSLDQGLQFLIQYYNGEERAKGNILERFSAQQFPDLHSELNLSSLELGDSALYFCASSVGGGAGYGYTFGSGTRLTVV.